Sequencing of this TCR beta chain was carried out in a study of identical twins. Study results and caveats: Invariant T cells like MAIT and iNKT could partly confound the zero-insertion analyses.

TCRdb re-derived calls from the 5' RACE reads in MiXCR, one entry per CDR3 protein. The table lists approximately 500,000 distinct CDR3 sequences, roughly 15% of them singletons. About this clonotype: Its antigen is not identified.

CDR3 length: 16 amino acids. The germline CDR1 and CDR2 sequences are SGHTA and FQGTGA. Trimming took off 5 bases at V and 4 bases at J, with 18 bases between the two ends. A further study also used this sample, focusing on yellow fever vaccine responses in identical twins.

The chain uses TRBV7-3 and TRBJ2-1, with a possible D match to TRBD1 (5 bases). This TCR derives from a woman between 18 and 30 years old in good health. Sequenced material: CD4+ T cells sorted from blood. The CDR3 is CASSPGLRKGYNEQFF. CDR3 DNA sequence: TGTGCCAGCAGCCCGGGTTTGAGAAAGGGGTACAATGAGCAGTTCTTC.